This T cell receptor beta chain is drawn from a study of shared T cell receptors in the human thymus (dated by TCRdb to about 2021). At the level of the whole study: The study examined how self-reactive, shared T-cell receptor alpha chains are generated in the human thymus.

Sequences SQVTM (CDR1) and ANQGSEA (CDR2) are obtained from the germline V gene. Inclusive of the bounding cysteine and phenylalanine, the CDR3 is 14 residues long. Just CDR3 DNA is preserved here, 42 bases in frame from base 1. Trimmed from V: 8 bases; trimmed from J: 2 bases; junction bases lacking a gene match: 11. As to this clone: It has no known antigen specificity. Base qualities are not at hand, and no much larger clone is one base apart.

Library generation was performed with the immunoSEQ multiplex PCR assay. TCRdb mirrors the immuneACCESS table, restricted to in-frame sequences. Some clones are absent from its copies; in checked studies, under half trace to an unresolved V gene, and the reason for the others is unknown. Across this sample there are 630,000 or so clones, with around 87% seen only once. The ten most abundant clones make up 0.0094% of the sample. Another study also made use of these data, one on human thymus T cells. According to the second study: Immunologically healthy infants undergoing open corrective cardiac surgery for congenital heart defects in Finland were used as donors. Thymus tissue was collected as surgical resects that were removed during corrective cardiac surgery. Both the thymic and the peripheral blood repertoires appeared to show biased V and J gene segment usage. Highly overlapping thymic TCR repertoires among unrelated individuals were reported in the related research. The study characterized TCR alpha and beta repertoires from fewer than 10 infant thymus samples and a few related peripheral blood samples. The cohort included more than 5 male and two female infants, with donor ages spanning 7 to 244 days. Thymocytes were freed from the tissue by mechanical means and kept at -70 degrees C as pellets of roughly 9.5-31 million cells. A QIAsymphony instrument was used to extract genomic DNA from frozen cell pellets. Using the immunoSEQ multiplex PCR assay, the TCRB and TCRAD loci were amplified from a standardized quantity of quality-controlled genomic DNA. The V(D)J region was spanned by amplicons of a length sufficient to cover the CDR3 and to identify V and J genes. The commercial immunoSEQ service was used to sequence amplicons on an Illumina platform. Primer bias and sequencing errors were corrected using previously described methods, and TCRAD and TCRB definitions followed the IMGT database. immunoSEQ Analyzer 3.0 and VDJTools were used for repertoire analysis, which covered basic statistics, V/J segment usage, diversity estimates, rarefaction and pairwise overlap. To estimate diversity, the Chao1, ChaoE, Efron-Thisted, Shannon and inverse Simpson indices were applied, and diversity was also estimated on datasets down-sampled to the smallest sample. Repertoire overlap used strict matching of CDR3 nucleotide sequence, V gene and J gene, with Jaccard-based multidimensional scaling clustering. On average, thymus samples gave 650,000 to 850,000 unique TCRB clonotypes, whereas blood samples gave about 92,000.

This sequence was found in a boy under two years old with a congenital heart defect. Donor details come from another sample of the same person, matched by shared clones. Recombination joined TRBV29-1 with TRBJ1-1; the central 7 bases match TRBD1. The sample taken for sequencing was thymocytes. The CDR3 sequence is CSPEPQGGNTEAFF. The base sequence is TGCAGCCCCGAACCGCAGGGGGGTAACACTGAAGCTTTCTTT.